This T cell receptor (beta chain) comes out of a study of cytomegalovirus exposure and HLA in healthy donors. The study's findings and limits: In vitro checks showed that a few CMV-associated chains really do target CMV antigens. Associated with cytomegalovirus, according to the listing, were approximately 160 TCR beta chains. An ancestry cluster, one associated with Asian ancestry, reportedly showed fewer N-insertions than the approximately 670-donor mean in a later analysis. Sequencing likely produced, as an artifact, a cluster of highly shared sequence variants.

PCR involved 60 Vbeta and 13 Jbeta primers. Using immunoSEQ multiplex PCR, the repertoire was profiled, and TCRdb retains in-frame clones only, with some absent. Of 90,000 to 150,000 clones listed, roughly 82% were seen once; the top ten hold approximately 6.3%. Only one count was recorded for this clone. As yet, its antigen is unknown. The sequenced material came from PBMCs. This sequence was found in a man between 18 and 35 years old in good health and CMV-seropositive.

This CDR3 reads CASSVTDTQYF. The CDR3 DNA sequence: TGTGCGTCTAGCGTGACAGATACGCAGTATTTT. This chain connects TRBV5-4 to TRBJ2-3; D is possibly TRBD2 (6 bases). This CDR3 is built from 11 residues. Germline CDR1 is SGHNT and CDR2 is YYREEE (reference sequence).